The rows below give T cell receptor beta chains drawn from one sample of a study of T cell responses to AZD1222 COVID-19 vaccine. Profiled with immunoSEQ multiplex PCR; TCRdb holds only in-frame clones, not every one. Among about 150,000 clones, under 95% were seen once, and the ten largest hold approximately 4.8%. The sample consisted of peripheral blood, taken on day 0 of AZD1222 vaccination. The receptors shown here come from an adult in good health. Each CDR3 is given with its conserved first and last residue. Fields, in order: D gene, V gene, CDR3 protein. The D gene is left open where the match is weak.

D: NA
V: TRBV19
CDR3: CASSIAIRVPYEQYF

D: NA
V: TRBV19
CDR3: CASSYRDTGELFF

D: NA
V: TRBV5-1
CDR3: CASSLQGGTEAFF

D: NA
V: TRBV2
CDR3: CASSETFSFTEAFF

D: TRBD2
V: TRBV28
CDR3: CASSFPSGLRTDTQYF

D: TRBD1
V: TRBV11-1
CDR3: CASSLVTGPYNEQFF

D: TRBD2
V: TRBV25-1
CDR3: CASSDREGGETQYF

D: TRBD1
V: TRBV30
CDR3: CAWSRGQGVTEAFF

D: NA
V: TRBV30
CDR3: CAWSLTLANEQFF

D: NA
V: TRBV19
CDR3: CASSRSGGANVLTF

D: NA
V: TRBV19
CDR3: CASMRESWNQPQHF